The T cell receptor (beta chain) under discussion was sequenced for a study of post-analysis software for immune sequencing data. Study-level information: There were relapsing-remitting, secondary progressive and progressive-relapsing multiple sclerosis among the disease courses included. Study-wide points: Five or six TRBV segments, TRBV5-6, TRBV5-1 and TRBV20-1 among them, were found more frequent in patients than controls. Normalized Chao1 diversity was significantly lower in multiple sclerosis patients than in controls.

Note on this clonotype: Its cognate antigen is unknown.

The TCR beta cDNA libraries contained unique molecular identifiers. T cells, roughly 0.95 to 10 million of them, yielded some 510,000 cDNA molecules. Each CDR3 protein is one row after TCRdb ran MiXCR on the PCR reads. The sample contains 350,000 to 500,000 distinct CDR3 sequences, over 30% of which appear only once. CDR1 and CDR2 (germline): KGHDR, SFDVKD. The CDR3 loop spans 14 amino acids. The V gene lost 4 bases and the J gene lost 6 bases, with 14 bases spanning the gap. The rearrangement joins TRBV24-1 to TRBJ1-1; possibly TRBD1 for D (5 bases). Sequencing used blood. This receptor was obtained from a girl aged 2 to 9 with multiple sclerosis. CDR3 bases: TGTGCCACCAGTGACCCGGGGGAAAACTCTGAAGCTTTCTTT. This codes for CATSDPGENSEAFF.